The T cell receptor (beta chain) described here comes from a study of radiotherapy plus CTLA-4 blockade in lung cancer. The wider study: Objective responses arose in 18% of patients, and 31% experienced disease control.

Patients in the study, people with chemo-refractory metastatic non-small-cell lung cancer, received focal radiation plus ipilimumab CTLA-4 blockade. The assay was immunoSEQ multiplex PCR, and TCRdb's table has in-frame clones only and misses some. The sample has tens of thousands of clones, 85% to 90% seen once; the top ten hold approximately 15%. About this clone itself: Antigen unknown.

General study findings and limits: Reported findings show early blood T cell clone dynamics, with interferon-beta, best predicted response. Radiotherapy plus ipilimumab was followed by expansion in blood of tumor-derived TCR clones.

The germline V gene encodes CDR1 MGHRA and CDR2 YSYEKL. CDR3 length: 13 residues. V lost 4 bases, J lost 0 bases, and 6 bases lay in between. The sequencing here drew on peripheral blood, taken from a patient treated with radiotherapy plus ipilimumab. The chain links TRBV4-1 to TRBJ2-5; D is unclear. This receptor was identified in a human donor with non-small cell lung cancer that progressed on radiotherapy plus ipilimumab. DNA for the CDR3: TGCGCCAGCAGCCTTGGACACCAAGAGACCCAGTACTTC. The encoded protein is CASSLGHQETQYF.